This T cell receptor (beta chain) was obtained from a study of graft-versus-host responses after intestinal transplantation (dated by TCRdb to the early 2020s). Describing the broader study: Recipients received multivisceral, liver-intestinal, or isolated intestinal transplants. Anti-thymocyte globulin induction was given to all recipients, followed by maintenance tacrolimus and steroids for roughly 3 years. After intestinal transplantation, graft-versus-host and host-versus-graft alloreactive T cell clones in the graft, circulation and bone marrow were tracked using bulk TCR-beta CDR3 sequencing. To identify alloreactive clones, pre-transplant mixed lymphocyte reaction products were sequenced and compared with unstimulated pre-transplant donor and recipient T cells. The cohort enrolled 24 intestinal transplant recipients including one retransplant, and a few patients lacking pretransplant specimens were excluded. Donor T cell macrochimerism was defined as a peak of at least 4% donor T cells among recipient peripheral blood mononuclear cells. Instead of going to the commercial service, samples from a few later patients were sequenced in-house on an Illumina MiSeq and processed with MiXCR.

For this clone: Its specific antigen is unknown. No much larger clone is present one base from it, and per-base qualities are unavailable.

Library preparation was by the immunoSEQ multiplex PCR assay. High-throughput TCR-beta CDR3 sequencing of genomic DNA from most patients was performed by Adaptive Biotechnologies. The authors' analysis ran thus. TCR sequencing data were retrieved from Adaptive's ImmunoSEQ software for 15 to 20 patients, whereas a few other patients were processed with MiXCR and VDJtools. CDR3 nucleotide sequences shared between donor and recipient were removed because their origin could not be assigned. At least 2-fold expansion over unstimulated cells and a minimum CFSE-low frequency of 0.002% (template counts) or 0.001% (read counts) were required for clones to be classified as alloreactive. Clones detected in sequenced pre-transplant spleen, lymph node, or MLR CFSE-low populations of the donor or recipient were defined as mappable. Cumulative frequency of alloreactive clones was calculated as a percentage of all sequences weighted by copy number. The source is immuneACCESS, and TCRdb retained only in-frame sequences with V and J called. Part of the clones is not carried over; for the studies checked, unresolved V genes explain less than half of this, and the remainder is unexplained. The DNA gave D and trimming, while V, J and clone size come from that table. The sample includes roughly 56,000 clones, with around nine tenths observed a single time. The biggest ten clones account for about 2.9% of the sample.

The germline V gene sets CDR1 to MDHEN and CDR2 to SYDVKM. At the junction V is shortened by 3 bases and J by 9 bases, with 14 bases in between. The CDR3 runs 13 residues from the cysteine to the phenylalanine. The entry retains the CDR3 DNA only, 39 bases that are in frame from base 1. Blood samples were collected up to 4 times in the first month after transplant and then at least monthly when available. General findings and caveats noted by the study authors: GvH clones were detected in recipient bone marrow, and some appeared earlier in ileal mucosa or blood, consistent with an intestinal mucosal origin. High GvH to HvG T cell clonal ratios were observed in the allografts of patients with donor T cell macrochimerism. Early after transplant, peak levels of circulating GvH clones were associated with declines in HvG clones. Conclusions were limited by the relatively low number and heterogeneity of intestinal transplant patients.

The clonotype comes from a human patient who received an intestinal transplant, so some T cells may come from the graft donor. The sequence is built from TRBV28 and TRBJ2-5; matching of 5 bases hints at TRBD1 as the D gene. This sample comprised PBMCs, obtained about 120 days after intestinal transplantation. The nucleotide sequence is given as TGTGCCAGCAGTTTCCCCAGGGAAAGGGCCCAGTACTTC. It translates as CASSFPRERAQYF.